This TCR beta chain was observed in a study of T cell responses to AZD1222 COVID-19 vaccine. V gave up 0 bases and J gave up 4 bases, with 7 bases separating them. The CDR3 totals 13 residues. CDR1 and CDR2 from the germline V gene are SGHTS and YDEGEE. Using immunoSEQ multiplex PCR, the repertoire was profiled, and TCRdb retains in-frame clones only, with some absent. The sample holds some 150,000 clones; 90% are singletons and the top ten take approximately 1.5%. J is TRBJ1-2 and V is TRBV5-8; D is uncertain. The material was peripheral blood, obtained 28 days after the second AZD1222 dose. The sequence was obtained from an adult who received the AZD1222 COVID-19 vaccine. The CDR3 reads CASSLAQIYGYTF. The CDR3 bases are TGTGCCAGCAGCTTGGCACAGATCTATGGCTACACCTTC.